This is a list of T cell receptor beta chains from one sample in a study of post-analysis software for immune sequencing data. Each CDR3 protein is one row after TCRdb ran MiXCR on the PCR reads. This table holds about 160,000 distinct CDR3 sequences, around 34% found once. Specimen: blood, collected after autologous hematopoietic stem cell transplantation. These TCRs come from a girl between 5 and 17 years old with multiple sclerosis. CDR3s include the opening cysteine and the closing phenylalanine or tryptophan. Each record gives: clone size, J gene, V gene, D gene, CDR3 DNA, CDR3 protein. The D gene is left open where the match is weak. Not all rows give a size; the values are once, few, many and, for expanded clones, a class.

few,TRBJ2-7,TRBV2,.,TGTGCCAGCAGTGATGGAGGACTATTATACGAGCAGTACTTC,CASSDGGLLYEQYF
.,TRBJ2-7,TRBV10-3,.,TGTGCCATCAGCCCCGGGACGGACTACGAGCAGTACTTC,CAISPGTDYEQYF
few,TRBJ2-1,TRBV20-1,.,TGCAGTGCTACCCCTTGGGACTTAAGCTCCTACAATGAGCAGTTCTTC,CSATPWDLSSYNEQFF
.,TRBJ2-2,TRBV5-6,.,TGTGCCAGCAGCTTGGGGGGAACCGGGGAGCTGTTTTTT,CASSLGGTGELFF
few,TRBJ2-5,TRBV5-5,TRBD1,TGTGCCAGCAGCGACGGGACAGGGGGCTTGGAGACCCAGTACTTC,CASSDGTGGLETQYF
.,TRBJ2-5,TRBV5-1,.,TGCGCCAGCAGCTTTTCCTACTCTTTCGGGTCGGGAGAAGAGACCCAGTACTTC,CASSFSYSFGSGEETQYF
.,TRBJ2-7,TRBV27,TRBD1,TGTGCCAGCAGTCCAAACACAGGGGGGTACTCCTACGAGCAGTACTTC,CASSPNTGGYSYEQYF
few,TRBJ2-5,TRBV12-3/TRBV12-4,.,TGTGCCAGCAGTCCCGGGACGGAAGAGACCCAGTACTTC,CASSPGTEETQYF
few,TRBJ2-1,TRBV5-1,TRBD2,TGCGCCAGCAGCACGGGACTAGCCTCGATTTACAATGAGCAGTTCTTC,CASSTGLASIYNEQFF
few,TRBJ2-1,TRBV10-2,TRBD2,TGCGCCAGCAGCTCGGCGGGAGGATACAATGAGCAGTTCTTC,CASSSAGGYNEQFF
.,TRBJ2-1,TRBV6-2/TRBV6-3,TRBD2,TGTGCCAGCAGTTCCTCCGGGACTAGGTATGAGCAGTTCTTC,CASSSSGTRYEQFF
few,TRBJ2-7,TRBV11-2,.,TGTGCCAGCAGCTCGGGACCGGACTCCTACGAGCAGTACTTC,CASSSGPDSYEQYF
.,TRBJ1-5,TRBV9,TRBD1,TGTGCCAGCAGTCCAGGGGGCGCGGGCAATCAGCCCCAGCATTTT,CASSPGGAGNQPQHF
.,TRBJ2-3,TRBV27,.,TGTGCCAGCAGTTTCCTCGGGACAGATACGCAGTATTTT,CASSFLGTDTQYF
.,TRBJ2-1,TRBV5-1,TRBD2,TGCGCCAGCAGCTTTGGTGGACTAGCCTGGGGTGCCTTCTACAATGAGCAGTTCTTC,CASSFGGLAWGAFYNEQFF
many,TRBJ1-5,TRBV6-5,.,TGTGCCAGCAGTGCGACGGATAGCAATCAGCCCCAGCATTTT,CASSATDSNQPQHF
few,TRBJ2-1,TRBV7-6,.,TGTGCCAGCAGCTTAGGGGCGGGCCTCAGCTCCTACAATGAGCAGTTCTTC,CASSLGAGLSSYNEQFF
many,TRBJ2-1,TRBV20-1,TRBD2,TGCAGTGCTAGAAAATCGGGAGGGCATGAGCAGTTCTTC,CSARKSGGHEQFF
.,TRBJ2-7,TRBV20-1,TRBD1,TGCAGTGCTAGAGATGAGGACAGGGCCTCCTACGAGCAGTACTTC,CSARDEDRASYEQYF
few,TRBJ2-7,TRBV5-8,.,TGTGCCAGCAGCTTCGGTGAGTTCTACGAGCAGTACTTC,CASSFGEFYEQYF
once,TRBJ2-3,TRBV20-1,TRBD2,TGCAGTGCTAGGATAGGACTAGCGCTTACGCTGGGCACAGATACGCAGTATTTT,CSARIGLALTLGTDTQYF
few,TRBJ2-7,TRBV24-1,.,TGTGCCACCAGTGACCCCATTGACGCCCCGAAGGACGAGCAGTACTTC,CATSDPIDAPKDEQYF
many,TRBJ2-7,TRBV20-1,TRBD1,TGCAGTACCAGGGGGCATTCCTACGAGCAGTACTTC,CSTRGHSYEQYF
many,TRBJ2-1,TRBV7-9,.,TGTGCCAGCAGCCCTAGCGAGAGCTCCTACAATGAGCAGTTCTTC,CASSPSESSYNEQFF
.,TRBJ2-1,TRBV5-1,TRBD2,TGCGCCAGCAGCTTGGAGGGAACTAGCGGGAGGGAGCAGTTCTTC,CASSLEGTSGREQFF
.,TRBJ2-6,TRBV28,.,TGTGCCAGCAGTCCATACAGGGGAGGGGGCTCTGGGGCCAACGTCCTGACTTTC,CASSPYRGGGSGANVLTF
.,TRBJ2-5,TRBV6-2/TRBV6-3,.,TGTGCCAGCAGTTACTCGTCGGGGCTGAGGGAGACCCAGTACTTC,CASSYSSGLRETQYF
few,TRBJ2-5,TRBV7-2,TRBD1,TGTGCCAGCAGCCTCAGTGGACAGGGAGAGACCCAGTACTTC,CASSLSGQGETQYF
.,TRBJ1-2,TRBV12-3/TRBV12-4,TRBD1,TGTGCCAGCAGCGACAGGGTGCAGGTCCATGGCTACACCTTC,CASSDRVQVHGYTF
.,TRBJ2-5,TRBV2,.,TGTGCCAGCAGCAAGAGACCAAGCCAAGAGACCCAGTACTTC,CASSKRPSQETQYF
.,TRBJ1-1,TRBV5-1,.,TGCGCCAGCAGCTTGGGGTCTTCTATCCGGAACACTGAAGCTTTCTTT,CASSLGSSIRNTEAFF
.,TRBJ2-5,TRBV6-5,TRBD1,TGTGCCAGCAGGACCGCCGGGACAGAAGAGGAGACCCAGTACTTC,CASRTAGTEEETQYF
few,TRBJ1-2,TRBV10-2,.,TGCGCCAGCAGTGAAATCTTGGCAGCGAACTATGGCTACACCTTC,CASSEILAANYGYTF
few,TRBJ1-1,TRBV20-1,.,TGCAGTGCTAGAGTTGATCCGAACACTGAAGCTTTCTTT,CSARVDPNTEAFF
.,TRBJ2-7,TRBV20-1,.,TGCAGTGCAAAACCCAGGGGCGAGCAGTACTTC,CSAKPRGEQYF
.,TRBJ2-1,TRBV20-1,.,TGCAGTGCTAGGGGTCGGGAGGAGCAGTTCTTC,CSARGREEQFF
once,TRBJ2-2,TRBV4-2,TRBD2,TGTGCCAGCAGCCAAACTAGCGGGATCTGGGGGGAGCTGTTTTTT,CASSQTSGIWGELFF
.,TRBJ2-1,TRBV30,.,TGTGCCTGGATCGTGGGGGCTGAGCAGTTCTTC,CAWIVGAEQFF
few,TRBJ2-1,TRBV3-1,TRBD2,TGTGCCAGCAGCCAAGATTGGGGAACTAGCGGTCTCAATGAGCAGTTCTTC,CASSQDWGTSGLNEQFF
.,TRBJ2-7,TRBV5-1,TRBD2,TGCGCCAGCAGCCGGACTAGCGGGAGTGTTGGGACCTACGAGCAGTACTTC,CASSRTSGSVGTYEQYF
.,TRBJ1-1,TRBV7-2,.,TGTGCCAGCAGCTTAGGAGCGGGTGTGGGGACTGAAGCTTTCTTT,CASSLGAGVGTEAFF
few,TRBJ1-1,TRBV7-3,TRBD1,TGTGCCAGCAGCTTAATCGCGGGACAGGGGGCGAACACTGAAGCTTTCTTT,CASSLIAGQGANTEAFF
.,TRBJ2-1,TRBV6-1,TRBD2,TGTGCCAGCAGCAACCCCTGGGCGGGAGGTATTCCCCAAGTTGGCAATGAGCAGTTCTTC,CASSNPWAGGIPQVGNEQFF
.,TRBJ2-1,TRBV6-2/TRBV6-3,TRBD2,TGTGCCAGCAGATCTAGCGGAATCTACAATGAGCAGTTCTTC,CASRSSGIYNEQFF
.,TRBJ2-5,TRBV5-1,.,TGCGCCAGCAGCCTGTGGGGGGACACAGTACAAGAGACCCAGTACTTC,CASSLWGDTVQETQYF